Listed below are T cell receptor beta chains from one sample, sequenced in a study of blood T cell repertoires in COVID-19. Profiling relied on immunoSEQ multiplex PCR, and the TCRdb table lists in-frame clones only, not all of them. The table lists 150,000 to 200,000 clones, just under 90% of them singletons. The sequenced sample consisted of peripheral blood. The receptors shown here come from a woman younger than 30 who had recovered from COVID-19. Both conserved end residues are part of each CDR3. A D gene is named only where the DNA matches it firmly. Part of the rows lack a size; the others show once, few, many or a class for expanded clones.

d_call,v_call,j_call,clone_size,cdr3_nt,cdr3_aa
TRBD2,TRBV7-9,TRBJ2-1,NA,TGTGCCAGCAGCTTTAGGGCTAGCGGGACCAATGAGCAGTTCTTC,CASSFRASGTNEQFF
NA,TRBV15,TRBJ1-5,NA,TGTGCCACCAGCCCGGGGGTTAATCAGCCCCAGCATTTT,CATSPGVNQPQHF
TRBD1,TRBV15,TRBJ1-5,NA,TGTGCCACCAGCAGAGCCAAGGACAGGGGATTCCAGCCCCAGCATTTT,CATSRAKDRGFQPQHF
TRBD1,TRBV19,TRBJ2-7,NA,TGTGCCAGTAGTCTTTGGACAGGCTCCTACGAGCAGTACTTC,CASSLWTGSYEQYF
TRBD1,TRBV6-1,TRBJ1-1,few,TGTGCCAGCAGTGAATTGCCGGGACAGGGGTGGGGTGGAACTGAAGCTTTCTTT,CASSELPGQGWGGTEAFF
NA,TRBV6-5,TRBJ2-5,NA,TGTGCCAGCATGAGGGCTGGGGAGACCCAGTACTTC,CASMRAGETQYF
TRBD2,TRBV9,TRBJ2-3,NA,TGTGCCAGCAGCGTAGGAGGGGCGGGGGGGCGCCAAGATACGCAGTATTTT,CASSVGGAGGRQDTQYF
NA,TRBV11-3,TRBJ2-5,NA,TGTGCCAGCAGCTTGTCAGGATGGGAGACCCAGTACTTC,CASSLSGWETQYF
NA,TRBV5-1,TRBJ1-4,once,TGCGCCAGCAGATGGGGGGAAAATGAAAAACTGTTTTTT,CASRWGENEKLFF
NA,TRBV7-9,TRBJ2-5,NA,TGTGCCAGCAGCTTAGGGGGCCGGACCCAGTACTTC,CASSLGGRTQYF
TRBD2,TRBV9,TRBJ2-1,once,TGTGCCAGCAGCACTAGCGGGGCCTACAATGAGCAGTTCTTC,CASSTSGAYNEQFF
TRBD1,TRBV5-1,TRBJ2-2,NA,TGCGCCAGCAGCTTGGGTCAGGGGGCCGGGGAGCTGTTTTTT,CASSLGQGAGELFF
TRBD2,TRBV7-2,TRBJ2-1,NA,TGTGCCAGCAGCTTAAATCCCGGGACTAGCGGGAGGGGAAATGAGCAGTTCTTC,CASSLNPGTSGRGNEQFF
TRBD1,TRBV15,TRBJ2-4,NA,TGTGCCACCAGCAGAAACCCCGGGACAGGGAATGTCAAAAACATTCAGTACTTC,CATSRNPGTGNVKNIQYF
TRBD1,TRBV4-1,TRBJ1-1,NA,TGCGCCAGCAGCCAAGATTCAGGGGGCGGAAAGGGCGCTGAAGCTTTCTTT,CASSQDSGGGKGAEAFF
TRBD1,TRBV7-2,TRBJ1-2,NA,TGTGCCAGCAGCTTCCGGGACAGCTATGGCTACACCTTC,CASSFRDSYGYTF